Listed below are T cell receptor beta chains from one sample, sequenced in a study of T cells in Graves' hyperthyroidism and ophthalmopathy. TCRdb passed the multiplex PCR reads through MiXCR, listing each CDR3 protein once. The sample includes 600,000 to 700,000 distinct CDR3 sequences, about 15% of them seen just once. The specimen sequenced was blood. The receptor source for this set is a woman aged 35 to 49 with Graves' ophthalmopathy. The conserved cysteine and the conserved F or W are not part of the CDR3 here.

v_call	j_call	cdr3_aa
TRBV20-1	TRBJ2-7	SAIGTSGRASGYEQY
TRBV7-2	TRBJ1-2	ASSFENPIYGYT
TRBV6-5	TRBJ2-7	ASSYRRSGSGHEQY
TRBV7-8	TRBJ2-7	ASSPDSWYEQY
TRBV28	TRBJ1-2	ASRTRGDYGYT
TRBV28	TRBJ1-2	ASSRDRTYGYT
TRBV5-1	TRBJ2-5	ASSLQGFQETQY
TRBV19	TRBJ2-7	ASRSGGYENEQY
TRBV27	TRBJ2-7	ASSFHRTGLAYEQY
TRBV28	TRBJ2-5	ASSPPTGGDQETQY
TRBV12-3/TRBV12-4	TRBJ2-5	ASSLSEEETQY
TRBV6-5	TRBJ2-7	ASSYRNVEQY
TRBV7-8	TRBJ1-2	ASSLAVTIYGYT
TRBV27	TRBJ1-1	ASSFGGASTEAF
TRBV3-1	TRBJ2-7	ASSQGSDRLGEQY
TRBV27	TRBJ1-5	ASSPRRDSNQPQH
TRBV7-6	TRBJ2-3	ASSFRGGTDTQY
TRBV6-5	TRBJ1-1	ASNRQGLEAF
TRBV30	TRBJ1-1	AWMVLNTEAF
TRBV12-3/TRBV12-4	TRBJ2-5	ASSVFGGGLQETQY
TRBV5-1	TRBJ2-7	ATAPQGASYEQY
TRBV7-9	TRBJ1-1	ASSFDTFTEAF
TRBV9	TRBJ2-5	ASSVGPQGETQY
TRBV19	TRBJ1-5	ARPPGQKFHQPQH
TRBV30	TRBJ1-6	AWRGQGGSPLH
TRBV6-5	TRBJ2-7	ASSFSGLAAFYEQY
TRBV15	TRBJ2-7	ATSISGEEQY